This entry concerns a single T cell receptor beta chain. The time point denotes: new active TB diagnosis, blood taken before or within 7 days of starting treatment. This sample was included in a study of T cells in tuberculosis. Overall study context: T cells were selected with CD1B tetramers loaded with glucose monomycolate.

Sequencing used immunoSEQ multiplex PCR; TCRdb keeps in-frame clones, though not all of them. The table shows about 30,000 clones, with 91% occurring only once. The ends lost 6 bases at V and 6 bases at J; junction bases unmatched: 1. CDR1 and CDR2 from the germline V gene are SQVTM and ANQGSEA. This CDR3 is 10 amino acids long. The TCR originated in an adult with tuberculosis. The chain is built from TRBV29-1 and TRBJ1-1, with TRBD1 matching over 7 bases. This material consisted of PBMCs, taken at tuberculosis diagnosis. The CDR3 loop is CSVTGAEAFF. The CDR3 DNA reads TGCAGCGTCACAGGGGCTGAAGCTTTCTTT.